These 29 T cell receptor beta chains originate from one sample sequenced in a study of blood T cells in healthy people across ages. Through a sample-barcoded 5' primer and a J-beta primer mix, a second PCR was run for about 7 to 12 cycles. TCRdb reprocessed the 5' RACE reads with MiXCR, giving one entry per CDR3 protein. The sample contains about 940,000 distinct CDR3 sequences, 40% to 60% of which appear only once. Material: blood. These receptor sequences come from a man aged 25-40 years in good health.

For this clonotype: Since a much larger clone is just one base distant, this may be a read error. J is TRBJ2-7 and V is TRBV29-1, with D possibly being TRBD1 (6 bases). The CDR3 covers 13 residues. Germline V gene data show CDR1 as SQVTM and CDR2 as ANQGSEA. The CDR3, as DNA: TGCAGCGTCCGGGACATTAGCTCCTGCGAGCAGTACTTC. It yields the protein CSVRDISSCEQYF.

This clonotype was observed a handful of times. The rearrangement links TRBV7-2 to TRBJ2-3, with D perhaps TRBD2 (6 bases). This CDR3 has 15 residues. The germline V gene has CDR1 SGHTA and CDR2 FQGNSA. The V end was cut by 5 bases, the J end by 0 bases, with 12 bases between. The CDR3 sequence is CASSPRTISTDTQYF. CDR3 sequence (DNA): TGTGCCAGCAGCCCTCGGACTATTAGCACAGATACGCAGTATTTT.

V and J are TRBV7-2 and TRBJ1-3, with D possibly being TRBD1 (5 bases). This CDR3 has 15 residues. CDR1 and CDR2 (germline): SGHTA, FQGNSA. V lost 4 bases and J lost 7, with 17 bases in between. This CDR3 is CASSSLNGRGNTIYF. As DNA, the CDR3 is TGTGCCAGCAGCTCCTTAAATGGTCGGGGCAACACCATATATTTT.

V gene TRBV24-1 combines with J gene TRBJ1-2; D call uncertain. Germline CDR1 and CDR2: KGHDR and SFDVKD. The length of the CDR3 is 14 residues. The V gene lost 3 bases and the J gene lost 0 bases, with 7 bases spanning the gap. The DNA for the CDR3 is TGTGCCACCAGTGATCCGGGGACTAACTATGGCTACACCTTC. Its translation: CATSDPGTNYGYTF.

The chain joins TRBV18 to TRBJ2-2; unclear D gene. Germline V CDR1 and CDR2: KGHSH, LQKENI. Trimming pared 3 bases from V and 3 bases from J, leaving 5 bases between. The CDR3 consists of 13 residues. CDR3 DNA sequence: TGTGCCAGCTCACCGATTGACACCGGGGAGCTGTTTTTT. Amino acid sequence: CASSPIDTGELFF.

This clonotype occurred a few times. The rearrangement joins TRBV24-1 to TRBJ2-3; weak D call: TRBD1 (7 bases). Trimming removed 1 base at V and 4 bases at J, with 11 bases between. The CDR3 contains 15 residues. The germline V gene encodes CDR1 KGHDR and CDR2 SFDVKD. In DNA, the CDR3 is TGTGCCACCAGTGATTTCGGCAGGGGGGCAGATACGCAGTATTTT. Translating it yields CATSDFGRGADTQYF.

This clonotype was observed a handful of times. CDR3 amino acids: CASSMPGRETQYF. Written as DNA, the CDR3 is TGCGCCAGCAGCATGCCCGGGCGGGAGACCCAGTACTTC. This rearrangement joins TRBV5-1 to TRBJ2-5; D uncertain. Trimming removed 4 bases from V and 5 bases from J, with 12 bases in between. The CDR3 totals 13 residues. Germline V lookup: CDR1 SGHRS, CDR2 YFSETQ.

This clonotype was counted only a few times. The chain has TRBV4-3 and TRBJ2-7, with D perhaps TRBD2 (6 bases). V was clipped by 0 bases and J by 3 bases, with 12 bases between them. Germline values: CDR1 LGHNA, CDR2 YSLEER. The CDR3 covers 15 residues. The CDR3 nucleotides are TGCGCCAGCAGCCAAGATGAGGGAGGCTTCTACGAGCAGTACTTC. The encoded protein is CASSQDEGGFYEQYF.

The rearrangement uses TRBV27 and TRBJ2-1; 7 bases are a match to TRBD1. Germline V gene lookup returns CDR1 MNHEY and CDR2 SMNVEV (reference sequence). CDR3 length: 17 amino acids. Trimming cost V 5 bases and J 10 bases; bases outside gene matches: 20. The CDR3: CASSAPGRATGPREQFF. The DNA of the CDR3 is TGTGCCAGCAGTGCCCCTGGTCGGGCGACAGGGCCTCGGGAGCAGTTCTTC.

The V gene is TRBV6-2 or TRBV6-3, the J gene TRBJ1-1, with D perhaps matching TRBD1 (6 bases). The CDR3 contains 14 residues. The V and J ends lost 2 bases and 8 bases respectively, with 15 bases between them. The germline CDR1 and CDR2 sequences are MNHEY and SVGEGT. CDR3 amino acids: CASSYLRGGEEAFF. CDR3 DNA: TGTGCCAGCAGTTACCTGAGGGGGGGTGAGGAAGCTTTCTTT.

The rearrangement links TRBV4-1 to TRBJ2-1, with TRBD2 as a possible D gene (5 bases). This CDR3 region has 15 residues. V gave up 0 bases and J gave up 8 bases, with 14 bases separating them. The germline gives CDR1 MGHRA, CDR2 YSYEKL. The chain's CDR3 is CASSQDTRVRDEQFF. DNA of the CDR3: TGCGCCAGCAGCCAAGATACGAGGGTCCGGGATGAGCAGTTCTTC.

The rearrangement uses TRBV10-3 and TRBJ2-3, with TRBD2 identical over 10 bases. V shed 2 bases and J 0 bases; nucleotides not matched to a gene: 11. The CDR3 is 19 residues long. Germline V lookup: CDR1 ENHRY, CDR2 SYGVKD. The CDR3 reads CAISEARLAGASSTDTQYF. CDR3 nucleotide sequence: TGTGCCATCAGTGAGGCTAGGCTAGCGGGGGCCTCTAGCACAGATACGCAGTATTTT.

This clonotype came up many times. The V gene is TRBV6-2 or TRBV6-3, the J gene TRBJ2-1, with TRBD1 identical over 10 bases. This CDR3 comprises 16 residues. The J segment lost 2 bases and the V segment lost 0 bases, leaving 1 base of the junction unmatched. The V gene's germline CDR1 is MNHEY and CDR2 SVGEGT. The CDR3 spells CASSYSGQGTYNEQFF. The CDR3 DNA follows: TGTGCCAGCAGTTACTCGGGACAGGGGACCTACAATGAGCAGTTCTTC.

CDR3 DNA sequence: TGTGCCAGCAGCGGTACAGGTTCGGGGTACAATGAGCAGTACTTC. Translated: CASSGTGSGYNEQYF. This chain connects TRBV7-9 to TRBJ2-5; either TRBD1 or TRBD2 may supply D (5 bases each). Germline CDR1 is SEHNR and CDR2 is FQNEAQ (reference sequence). V dropped 5 bases and J dropped 11 bases, with 24 bases sitting between them. CDR3 size: 15 residues.

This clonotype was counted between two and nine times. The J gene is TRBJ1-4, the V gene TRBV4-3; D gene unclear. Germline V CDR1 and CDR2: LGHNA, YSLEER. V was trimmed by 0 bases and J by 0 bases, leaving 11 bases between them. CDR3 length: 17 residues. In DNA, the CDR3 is TGCGCCAGCAGCCAAGATATTGCGGCAGCAACTAATGAAAAACTGTTTTTT. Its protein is CASSQDIAAATNEKLFF.

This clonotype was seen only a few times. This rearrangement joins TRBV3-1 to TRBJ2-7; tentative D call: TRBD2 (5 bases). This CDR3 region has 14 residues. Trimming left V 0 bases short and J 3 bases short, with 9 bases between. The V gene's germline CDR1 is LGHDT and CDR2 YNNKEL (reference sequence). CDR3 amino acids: CASSQDEGLYEQYF. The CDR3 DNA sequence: TGTGCCAGCAGCCAAGACGAAGGACTCTACGAGCAGTACTTC.

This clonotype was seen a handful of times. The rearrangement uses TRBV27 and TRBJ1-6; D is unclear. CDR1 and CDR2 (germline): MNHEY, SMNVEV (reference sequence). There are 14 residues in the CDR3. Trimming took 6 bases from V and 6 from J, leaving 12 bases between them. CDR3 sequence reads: CASSRGDSNSPLHF. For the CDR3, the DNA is TGTGCCAGCAGCCGGGGAGACTCTAATTCACCCCTCCACTTT.

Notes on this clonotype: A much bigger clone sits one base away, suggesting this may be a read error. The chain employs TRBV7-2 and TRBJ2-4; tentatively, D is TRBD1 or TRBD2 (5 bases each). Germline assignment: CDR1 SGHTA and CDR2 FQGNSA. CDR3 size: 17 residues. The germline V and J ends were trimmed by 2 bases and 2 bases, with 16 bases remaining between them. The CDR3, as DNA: TGTGCCAGCAGCTTAAACGAGGGGAGAGGGTCCAAAAACATTCAGTACTTC. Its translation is CASSLNEGRGSKNIQYF. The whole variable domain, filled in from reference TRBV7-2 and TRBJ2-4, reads GAGVSQSPSNKVTEKGKDVELRCDPISGHTALYWYRQSLGQGLEFLIYFQGNSAPDKSGLPSDRFSAERTGGSVSTLTIQRTQQEDSAVYLCASSLNEGRGSKNIQYFGAGTRLSVL.

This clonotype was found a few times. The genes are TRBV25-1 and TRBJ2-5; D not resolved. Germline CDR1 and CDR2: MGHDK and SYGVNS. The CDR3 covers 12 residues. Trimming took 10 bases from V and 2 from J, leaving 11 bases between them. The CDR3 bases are TGTGCCACGTCATGGGGACAAGAGACCCAGTACTTC. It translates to CATSWGQETQYF.

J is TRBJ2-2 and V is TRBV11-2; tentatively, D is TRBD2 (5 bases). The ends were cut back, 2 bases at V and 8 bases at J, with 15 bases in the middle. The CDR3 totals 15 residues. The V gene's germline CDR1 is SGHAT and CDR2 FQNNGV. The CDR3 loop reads CASSLFSETGGELFF. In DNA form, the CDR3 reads TGTGCCAGCAGCTTATTTTCAGAAACGGGGGGGGAGCTGTTTTTT.

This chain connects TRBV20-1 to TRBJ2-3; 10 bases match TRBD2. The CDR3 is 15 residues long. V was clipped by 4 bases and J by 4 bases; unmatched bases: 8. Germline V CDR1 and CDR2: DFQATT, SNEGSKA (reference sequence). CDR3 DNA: TGCAGTGCTAACGGACTAGCGGATGCTCCAGATACGCAGTATTTT. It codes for CSANGLADAPDTQYF.

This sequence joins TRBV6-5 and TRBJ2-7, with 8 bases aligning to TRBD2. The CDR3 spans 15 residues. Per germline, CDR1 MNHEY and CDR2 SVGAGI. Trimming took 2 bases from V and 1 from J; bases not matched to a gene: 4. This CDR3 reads CASSYGGGFSYEQYF. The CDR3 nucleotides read TGTGCCAGCAGTTACGGCGGGGGGTTTTCCTACGAGCAGTACTTC.

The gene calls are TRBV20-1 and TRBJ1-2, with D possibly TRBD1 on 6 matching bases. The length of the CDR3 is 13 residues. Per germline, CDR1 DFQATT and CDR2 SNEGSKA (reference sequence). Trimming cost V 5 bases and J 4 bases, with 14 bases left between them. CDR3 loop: CSAHWQGPYGYTF. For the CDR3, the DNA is TGCAGTGCTCATTGGCAGGGGCCCTATGGCTACACCTTC.

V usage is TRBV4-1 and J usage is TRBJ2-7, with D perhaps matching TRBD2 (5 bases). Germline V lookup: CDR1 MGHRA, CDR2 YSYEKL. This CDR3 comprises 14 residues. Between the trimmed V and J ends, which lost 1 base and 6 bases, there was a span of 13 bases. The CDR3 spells CASSQGSGGPEQYF. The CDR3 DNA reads TGCGCCAGCAGCCAAGGCTCAGGAGGCCCCGAGCAGTACTTC.

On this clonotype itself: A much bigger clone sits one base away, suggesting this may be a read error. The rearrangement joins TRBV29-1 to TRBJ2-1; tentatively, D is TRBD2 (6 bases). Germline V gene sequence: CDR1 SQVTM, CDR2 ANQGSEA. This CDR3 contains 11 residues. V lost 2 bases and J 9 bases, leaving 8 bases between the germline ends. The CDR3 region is CSVELGGEQFF. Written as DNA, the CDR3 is TGCAGCGTTGAACTCGGGGGTGAGCAGTTCTTC.

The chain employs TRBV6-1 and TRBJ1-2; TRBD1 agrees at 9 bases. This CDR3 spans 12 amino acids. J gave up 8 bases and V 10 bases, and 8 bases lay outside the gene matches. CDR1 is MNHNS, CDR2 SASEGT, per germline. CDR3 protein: CAITGTGRGYTF. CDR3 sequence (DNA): TGTGCCATCACTGGGACAGGGCGCGGCTACACCTTC.

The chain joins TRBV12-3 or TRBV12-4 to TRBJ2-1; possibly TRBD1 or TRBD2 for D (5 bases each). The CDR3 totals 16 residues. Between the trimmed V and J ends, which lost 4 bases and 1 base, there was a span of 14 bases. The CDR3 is CASSSRDGRSYNEQFF. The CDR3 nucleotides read TGTGCCAGCAGTTCCCGGGACGGTAGGTCCTACAATGAGCAGTTCTTC.

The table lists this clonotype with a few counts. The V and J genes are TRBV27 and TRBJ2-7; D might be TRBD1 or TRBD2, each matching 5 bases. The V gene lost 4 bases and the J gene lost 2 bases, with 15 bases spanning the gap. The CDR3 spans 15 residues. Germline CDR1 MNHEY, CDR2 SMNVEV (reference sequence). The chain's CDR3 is CASSSPGTLAYEQYF. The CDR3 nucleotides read TGTGCCAGCAGTTCCCCCGGGACGCTGGCCTACGAGCAGTACTTC.

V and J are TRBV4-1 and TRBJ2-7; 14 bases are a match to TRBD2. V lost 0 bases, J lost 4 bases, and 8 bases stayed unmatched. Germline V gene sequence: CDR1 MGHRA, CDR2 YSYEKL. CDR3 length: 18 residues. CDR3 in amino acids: CASSQDATSGGAGYEQYF. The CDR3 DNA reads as TGCGCCAGCAGCCAAGATGCGACTAGCGGGGGGGCGGGATACGAGCAGTACTTC.